The following is a T cell receptor (beta chain) sequence with its context. No antigen is known for it. The data were produced by immunoSEQ multiplex PCR, yet TCRdb's version contains in-frame clones alone and is incomplete. This sample has more than 70,000 clones, with about 89% found just once. The data derive from a study of OX40 agonist ivuxolimab in advanced cancers. Turning to the study itself: Head and neck, renal cell, melanoma or hepatocellular carcinoma were the cancers that dose-escalation patients had. Findings and limits, study-wide: Clonal expansion was among the lowest in partial responders at 0.1-3.0 mg/kg, especially CD8+.

Trimming cost V 1 base and J 2 bases, with 9 bases left between them. Germline lookup yields CDR1 SEHNR and CDR2 FQNEAQ (reference sequence). CDR3 length: 15 amino acids. This sequence was found in an adult with an advanced solid tumor such as melanoma, head and neck, liver or kidney cancer. Sequencing used CD4+ or CD8+ T cells sorted from blood, obtained in a trial of the OX40 agonist ivuxolimab. The genes are TRBV7-9 and TRBJ1-5; D is undetermined. The CDR3 loop is CASSLEGSGNQPQHF. The CDR3 DNA sequence: TGTGCCAGCAGCTTAGAGGGATCTGGCAATCAGCCCCAGCATTTT.